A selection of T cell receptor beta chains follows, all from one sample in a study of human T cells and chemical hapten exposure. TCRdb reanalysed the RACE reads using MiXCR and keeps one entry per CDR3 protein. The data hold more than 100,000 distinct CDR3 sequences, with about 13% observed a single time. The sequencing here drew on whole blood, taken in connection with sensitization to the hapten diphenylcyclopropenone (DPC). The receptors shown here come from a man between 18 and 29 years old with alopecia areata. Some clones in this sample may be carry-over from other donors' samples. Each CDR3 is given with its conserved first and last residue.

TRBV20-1	CSARDFGREETQYF
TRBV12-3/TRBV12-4	CASSRTRGGREQYF
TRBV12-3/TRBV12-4	CASSPRLNEAFF
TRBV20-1	CSVRDGGAPILDTQYF
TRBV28	CASNPGQRNTEAFF
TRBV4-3	CASSQDSGYNEQFF
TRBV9	CASSVASTGELFF
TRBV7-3	CASSLLSGGSTDTQYF
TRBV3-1	CASSPQGYYGYTF
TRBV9	CASSETGGQETQYF
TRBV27	CASSVGRGAKNIQYF
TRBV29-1	CSVRGLAGTLPNYGYTF
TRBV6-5	CASSYGYSTEAFF
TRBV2	CASSKIAEAFF
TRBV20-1	CSARGPFEDPGANVLTF